The TCR beta chain under discussion was sequenced for a study of technical replicates of blood from several donors. Germline V gene data show CDR1 as MNHEY and CDR2 as SMNVEV (reference sequence). This CDR3 comprises 16 residues. V gave up 4 bases and J gave up 3 bases; unmatched junction bases: 7. Libraries were prepared by immunoSEQ multiplex PCR; TCRdb keeps only in-frame clonotypes and omits some of them. This table holds under 80,000 clones, around 97% found once. This TCR derives from a human donor in good health. The chain uses TRBV27 and TRBJ2-1; the match to TRBD2 covers 9 bases. Sequenced material: T cells isolated from PBMCs. CDR3 region: CASSSLGGRDYNEQFF. The CDR3 DNA follows: TGTGCCAGCAGTTCCTTGGGCGGGAGGGACTACAATGAGCAGTTCTTC.